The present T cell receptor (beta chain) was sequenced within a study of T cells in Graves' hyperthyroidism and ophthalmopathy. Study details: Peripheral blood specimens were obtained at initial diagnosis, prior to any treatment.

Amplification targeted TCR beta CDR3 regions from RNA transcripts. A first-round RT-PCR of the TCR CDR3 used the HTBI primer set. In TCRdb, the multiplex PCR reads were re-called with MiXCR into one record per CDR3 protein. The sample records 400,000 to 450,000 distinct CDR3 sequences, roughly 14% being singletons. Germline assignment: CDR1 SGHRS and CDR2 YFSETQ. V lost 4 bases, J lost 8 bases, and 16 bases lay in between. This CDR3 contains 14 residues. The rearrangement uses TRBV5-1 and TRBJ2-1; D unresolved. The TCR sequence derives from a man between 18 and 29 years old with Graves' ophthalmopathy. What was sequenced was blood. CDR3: CASSQSRVTDEQFF. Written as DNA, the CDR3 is TGCGCCAGCAGCCAAAGTCGGGTTACGGATGAGCAGTTCTTC.